What follows are 5 T cell receptor beta chains derived from one specimen sequenced in a study of T cell changes during pregnancy in multiple sclerosis. Assay: immunoSEQ multiplex PCR; the TCRdb copy retains only in-frame clones and omits some. The sample consists of more than 85,000 clones, 90% to 95% of them appearing once. The starting material was peripheral blood, obtained after pregnancy. The receptors shown here come from a female donor in good health, enrolled as a control in a pregnancy study.

The V call is TRBV29-1, the J call TRBJ1-1; D possibly corresponds to TRBD1 (5 bases). Trimming left V 7 bases short and J 1 base short, with 10 bases between. The CDR3 loop spans 12 amino acids. Germline V gives CDR1 SQVTM, CDR2 ANQGSEA. CDR3: CSAGGGNTEAFF. The CDR3 DNA is TGCAGCGCTGGGGGGGGGAACACTGAAGCTTTCTTT.

This clone was seen once. The chain carries TRBV18 and TRBJ2-5, with a possible D match to TRBD1 (6 bases). The CDR3 extends over 15 amino acids. Trimming took 4 bases from V and 2 from J, leaving 14 bases between them. Germline CDR1 and CDR2: KGHSH and LQKENI. The CDR3 DNA follows: TGTGCCAGCTCACGAGGAACAGGGCTTCAAGAGACCCAGTACTTC. Amino acid sequence: CASSRGTGLQETQYF.

This rearrangement joins TRBV5-4 to TRBJ2-5; a weak D match, TRBD1 (5 bases). Trimming stripped 3 bases from V and 1 base from J, with 10 bases between. This CDR3 has 14 residues. The V gene's germline CDR1 is SGHNT and CDR2 YYREEE (reference sequence). The CDR3: CASSWTTTQETQYF. The CDR3 nucleotides read TGTGCCAGCAGCTGGACAACTACCCAAGAGACCCAGTACTTC.

The chain employs TRBV19 and TRBJ2-7; 8 bases line up with TRBD2. CDR1 LNHDA and CDR2 SQIVND come from the germline V gene (reference sequence). The CDR3 length is 16 residues. V was pared by 0 bases and J by 4 bases, with 8 bases of the junction left unmatched. As DNA, the CDR3 is TGTGCCAGTAGTATAGACGGAAGCGGGAGTGTTTACGAGCAGTACTTC. Translating gives CASSIDGSGSVYEQYF.

The gene calls are TRBV30 and TRBJ1-1; D might be TRBD1 (5 bases). Germline CDR1 and CDR2: GTSNPN and SVGIG (reference sequence). V lost 0 bases and J 9 bases, leaving 14 bases between the germline ends. The CDR3 runs 13 residues. CDR3 bases: TGTGCCTGGAGTGTACGACAGCCGTCGCAAGCTTTCTTT. Its protein is CAWSVRQPSQAFF.